This TCR beta chain is from a study of early T cells in non-severe SARS-CoV-2 infection. Study summary: Alpha and beta chains were unpaired, from unsorted whole-blood bulk RNA. The study's findings and limits: Matching with VDJdb favored anti-spike CD8 responses (missing private and CD4 specificities).

Concerning this clonotype itself: As yet, its antigen is unknown.

This CDR3 has 15 residues. Germline-derived CDR1 and CDR2 are SEHNR and FQNEAQ (reference sequence). Trimming removed 2 bases from V and 7 bases from J, with 12 bases in between. Each single cDNA molecule received a unique molecular identifier. Via MiXCR, TCRdb re-called the 5' RACE reads, giving one row per CDR3 protein. The repertoire holds more than 25,000 distinct CDR3 sequences, approximately 5.4% seen once, with 10% to 15% in the top ten. The origin of this receptor is an adult who was a healthcare worker with PCR-confirmed SARS-CoV-2 infection or an uninfected control (not recorded which). This rearrangement joins TRBV7-9 to TRBJ1-6; D possibly corresponds to TRBD1 (5 bases). Input material: whole blood. The CDR3 sequence is CASSLNGAGNSPLHF. CDR3 nucleotides: TGTGCCAGCAGCTTAAACGGGGCAGGGAATTCACCCCTCCACTTT.